A single sample is the source of the 9 T cell receptor beta chains below, sequenced in a study of neurological immune-mediated disorders. Documented time point: longitudinal time-point 3. MiXCR, applied by TCRdb to the 5' RACE reads, yields one record per CDR3 protein. The sample holds some 55,000 distinct CDR3 sequences, 7% to 9% seen once. Source material: PBMCs. These receptors were collected from a woman aged 40 to 50 in good health.

This clonotype was recorded at least ten times. The chain links TRBV29-1 to TRBJ2-1, with TRBD2 as a possible D gene (5 bases). Trimming shortened V by 5 bases and J by 4 bases, and 18 bases separated the two germline ends. The CDR3 consists of 15 residues. Looked up from germline, CDR1 is SQVTM and CDR2 is ANQGSEA. CDR3 nucleotides: TGCAGCGTTACACTACTAGGCGCCTTTTACAATGAGCAGTTCTTC. Amino acids: CSVTLLGAFYNEQFF.

This clonotype was counted at least ten times. This sequence joins TRBV5-1 and TRBJ2-2; D is possibly TRBD1 (5 bases). The CDR3 spans 14 residues. V was clipped by 2 bases and J by 6 bases, with 11 bases between them. The V gene's germline CDR1 is SGHRS and CDR2 YFSETQ. CDR3: CASSFSGIPGELFF. In DNA form, the CDR3 reads TGCGCCAGCAGCTTCTCAGGGATTCCCGGGGAGCTGTTTTTT.

This clonotype came up many times. The gene calls are TRBV25-1 and TRBJ2-1, with no clear D. V was pared by 0 bases and J by 10 bases, with 7 bases between. The CDR3 has 12 amino acids. Germline V gene sequence: CDR1 MGHDK, CDR2 SYGVNS. DNA of the CDR3: TGTGCCAGCAGTGAATACGGGCTGGAGCAGTTCTTC. Protein sequence: CASSEYGLEQFF.

The chain links TRBV7-2 to TRBJ2-5; possible D gene TRBD1, 6 bases. Trimming took off 1 base at V and 4 bases at J, with 7 bases between the two ends. CDR1 is SGHTA, CDR2 FQGNSA, per germline. There are 13 residues in the CDR3. CDR3 DNA: TGTGCCAGCAGCTTAGACAGGGTAGAGACCCAGTACTTC. Translating it yields CASSLDRVETQYF.

This clonotype was detected once. The junction and the germline gene differ at one end; a read error may be behind it. The CDR3 is CRARDRSSGGLDTQYF. DNA for the CDR3: TGCAGAGCTAGAGATCGGAGTAGCGGGGGGCTGGATACACAGTATTTT. V and J are TRBV20-1 and TRBJ2-3; 10 bases fit TRBD2. This CDR3 has 16 amino acids. From germline, CDR1 is DFQATT and CDR2 SNEGSKA (reference sequence).

The J gene is TRBJ2-1, the V gene TRBV18; D might be TRBD1 or TRBD2, each matching 6 bases. The germline V gene has CDR1 KGHSH and CDR2 LQKENI. This CDR3 has 17 residues. V dropped 3 bases and J dropped 3 bases, with 18 bases sitting between them. CDR3 sequence (DNA): TGTGCCAGCTCACCCCTGGCCAGGGGAGGACGCTACAATGAGCAGTTCTTC. It is translated as CASSPLARGGRYNEQFF. The entire variable domain, with the rest obtained from reference TRBV18 and TRBJ2-1, is as follows: NAGVMQNPRHLVRRRGQEARLRCSPMKGHSHVYWYRQLPEEGLKFMVYLQKENIIDESGMPKERFSAEFPKEGPSILRIQQVVRGDSAAYFCASSPLARGGRYNEQFFGPGTRLTVL.

This clonotype has at least ten counts. The chain joins TRBV5-1 to TRBJ2-7; 9 bases fit TRBD2. The CDR3 contains 19 residues. Losses at the gene ends were 0 bases for V and 0 bases for J; bases not matched to a gene: 13. CDR1 is SGHRS, CDR2 YFSETQ, per germline. CDR3 bases: TGCGCCAGCAGCTTGGAGCCTAGCGGGGCCCTTCAATTCTCCTACGAGCAGTACTTC. Amino acids: CASSLEPSGALQFSYEQYF.

This clonotype was seen repeatedly, ten times or more. This chain connects TRBV27 to TRBJ1-5; unclear D gene. Germline V gene sequence: CDR1 MNHEY, CDR2 SMNVEV (reference sequence). V shed 1 base and J shed 6 bases, with 10 bases lying between them. The CDR3 loop spans 14 amino acids. The CDR3 reads CASSLLSGSQPQHF. CDR3 in DNA: TGTGCCAGCAGTTTATTGTCCGGGAGTCAGCCCCAGCATTTT.

This clonotype was seen many times. The chain carries TRBV6-5 and TRBJ2-7; maybe TRBD1 (5 bases). CDR3 length equals 15 residues. Germline V gene lookup returns CDR1 MNHEY and CDR2 SVGAGI. V lost 0 bases to trimming and J lost 3 bases, with 12 bases between them. The CDR3 sequence is CASSYSETAYYEQYF. CDR3 coding DNA: TGTGCCAGCAGTTACTCCGAGACAGCCTACTACGAGCAGTACTTC.